The next 20 T cell receptor beta chains were all read from a single sample in a study of CD8 T cell repertoires and HIV-1 epitope variants. Measured with immunoSEQ multiplex PCR; TCRdb has only the in-frame clones, and not every one. The profile shows under 100,000 clones, 74% of them singletons. The sequenced material came from uncultured baseline CD8+ T cells from peripheral blood mononuclear cells (PBMCs). These receptors came from a male donor with HIV.

The V and J genes are TRBV4-1 and TRBJ2-5, with D possibly TRBD2 on 7 matching bases. The CDR3 runs to 18 residues. Germline V gene sequence: CDR1 MGHRA, CDR2 YSYEKL. Trimming stripped 3 bases from V and 5 bases from J, with 25 bases between. The CDR3 coding sequence is TGCGCCAGCAGCCAGACGTCGACAGGCGGGAGCGTTGATGAGACCCAGTACTTC. It is translated as CASSQTSTGGSVDETQYF.

The rearrangement joins TRBV28 to TRBJ1-1; TRBD1 might be the D (6 bases). Trimming stripped 2 bases from V and 8 bases from J, with 18 bases between. Germline V CDR1 and CDR2: MDHEN, SYDVKM. The length of the CDR3 is 15 residues. As DNA, the CDR3 is TGTGCCAGCAGTTTACGTATGGACAGCCTCTCCGAAGCTTTCTTT. It translates to CASSLRMDSLSEAFF.

This chain joins TRBV5-1 and TRBJ2-3; D is undetermined. The V and J ends lost 0 bases and 1 base respectively, with 15 bases between them. From germline, CDR1 is SGHRS and CDR2 YFSETQ. The CDR3 length is 17 residues. CDR3 sequence (DNA): TGCGCCAGCAGCTTGGACCTAGGTCTTTTTGGCACAGATACGCAGTATTTT. Amino acids: CASSLDLGLFGTDTQYF.

The chain links TRBV7-6 to TRBJ2-3; D unclear. CDR3 length: 16 residues. Trimming removed 4 bases from V and 0 bases from J, with 14 bases in between. The V gene's germline CDR1 is SGHVS and CDR2 FNYEAQ. The CDR3 DNA follows: TGTGCCAGCAGCTCCCCCCGCGACGAGAGCACAGATACGCAGTATTTT. It is translated as CASSSPRDESTDTQYF.

This clone was seen a few times. This rearrangement joins TRBV2 to TRBJ1-6, with D maybe TRBD1 (6 bases). CDR3 length: 16 amino acids. Trimming cost V 4 bases and J 7 bases, with 17 bases left between them. Looked up from germline, CDR1 is SNHLY and CDR2 is FYNNEI. DNA of the CDR3: TGTGCCAGCAGTGGAGGGGGTTCTGGGGACAATTCACCCCTCCACTTT. As protein: CASSGGGSGDNSPLHF.

The chain combines TRBV5-6 with TRBJ2-1; D gene uncertain. CDR3 length: 13 amino acids. The V and J ends lost 0 bases and 7 bases respectively, with 8 bases between them. Germline CDR1 is SGHDT and CDR2 is YYEEEE. DNA for the CDR3: TGTGCCAGCAGCTTGGCCGGTGGGAATGAGCAGTTCTTC. Translating it yields CASSLAGGNEQFF.

This rearrangement joins TRBV7-6 to TRBJ2-7; TRBD1 aligns across 7 bases. CDR1 and CDR2 from the germline V gene are SGHVS and FNYEAQ. V lost 5 bases, J lost 0 bases, and 10 bases stayed unmatched. This CDR3 region has 16 residues. CDR3 DNA sequence: TGTGCCAGCAGCCCTCTCCCCGGGGACAGCTCCTACGAGCAGTACTTC. This codes for CASSPLPGDSSYEQYF.

This clone was counted only a few times. The chain uses TRBV5-1 and TRBJ1-2; 10 nucleotides agree with TRBD1. The germline gives CDR1 SGHRS, CDR2 YFSETQ. CDR3 length: 15 residues. The trim removed 3 bases at V and 4 bases at J, leaving 6 bases unmatched. The CDR3 DNA sequence: TGCGCCAGCAGCTCTCGACAGGGGGCGGGCTATGGCTACACCTTC. Protein product: CASSSRQGAGYGYTF.

This rearrangement joins TRBV28 to TRBJ2-3; maybe TRBD2 (6 bases). This CDR3 is 13 amino acids long. Trimming pared 6 bases from V and 7 bases from J, leaving 14 bases between. Germline values: CDR1 MDHEN, CDR2 SYDVKM. CDR3 coding DNA: TGTGCCAGCAGCCCTGGGACTCCGTATACGCAGTATTTT. Protein sequence: CASSPGTPYTQYF.

The chain links TRBV16 to TRBJ1-1; D is unclear. The ends were cut back, 2 bases at V and 3 bases at J, with 13 bases in the middle. Germline V gene sequence: CDR1 KGHSY, CDR2 FQNENV. CDR3 length: 15 residues. The CDR3 reads CASSQQNSPYTEAFF. CDR3 sequence (DNA): TGTGCCAGCAGCCAACAAAACAGTCCGTACACTGAAGCTTTCTTT.

The chain uses TRBV28 and TRBJ1-4, with 10 bases aligning to TRBD1. The V segment lost 4 bases and the J segment 8 bases; nucleotides outside the gene matches: 16. This CDR3 is 18 amino acids long. The germline gives CDR1 MDHEN, CDR2 SYDVKM. CDR3 nucleotide sequence: TGTGCCAGCAGTTCTCACGGTATGAGACAGGGGGCGCTGGAAAAACTGTTTTTT. It translates to CASSSHGMRQGALEKLFF.

This clone was seen many times. The V call is TRBV10-3, the J call TRBJ1-2, with D perhaps TRBD1 (6 bases). Germline V gene lookup returns CDR1 ENHRY and CDR2 SYGVKD. The V end was cut by 7 bases, the J end by 8 bases, with 17 bases between. The CDR3 runs to 13 residues. This CDR3 is CAIIIPQGNGYTF. CDR3 DNA sequence: TGTGCCATCATCATTCCACAGGGTAACGGCTACACCTTC.

This chain connects TRBV5-1 to TRBJ2-7; TRBD1 or TRBD2 may be the D gene (6 bases each). With 0 bases removed from V and 1 base from J, the gap between germline ends came to 14 bases. CDR3 length: 16 amino acids. The germline V gene has CDR1 SGHRS and CDR2 YFSETQ. The CDR3: CASSLAVGGASYEQYF. For the CDR3, the DNA is TGCGCCAGCAGCTTGGCCGTGGGGGGCGCATCCTACGAGCAGTACTTC.

The genes are TRBV6-1 and TRBJ2-3; D remains ambiguous. Between the trimmed V and J ends, which lost 0 bases and 0 bases, there was a span of 10 bases. The V gene's germline CDR1 is MNHNS and CDR2 SASEGT. This CDR3 comprises 16 residues. The CDR3 here is CASSEARLTSTDTQYF. Written as DNA, the CDR3 is TGTGCCAGCAGTGAAGCTCGGCTAACTAGCACAGATACGCAGTATTTT.

The rearrangement joins TRBV14 to TRBJ2-1; 7 bases agree with TRBD1. The ends lost 4 bases at V and 0 bases at J; junction bases unmatched: 6. Germline CDR1 and CDR2: SGHDN and FVKESK. This CDR3 region has 16 residues. The CDR3 is CASSPYRGYSYNEQFF. Here the CDR3 DNA reads TGTGCCAGCAGCCCTTACAGGGGATACTCCTACAATGAGCAGTTCTTC.

This chain connects TRBV5-4 to TRBJ2-5; D is unclear. This CDR3 is built from 15 residues. Germline loops: CDR1 SGHNT, CDR2 YYREEE (reference sequence). V was pared by 4 bases and J by 1 base, with 14 bases between. In DNA form, the CDR3 reads TGTGCCAGCAGCCCCCCTGGGCGTCTCCAAGAGACCCAGTACTTC. Protein: CASSPPGRLQETQYF.

This clone was detected a few times. V and J are TRBV27 and TRBJ2-7; possible D gene TRBD1, 6 bases. Germline CDR1 is MNHEY and CDR2 is SMNVEV (reference sequence). Between the trimmed V and J ends, which lost 4 bases and 3 bases, there was a span of 16 bases. The CDR3 runs 15 residues. The CDR3 here is CASSSAGAAHYEQYF. CDR3 DNA sequence: TGTGCCAGCAGTTCCGCAGGGGCCGCCCACTACGAGCAGTACTTC.

This chain uses TRBV19 with TRBJ2-1; a possible D gene is TRBD1 (5 bases). V was clipped by 3 bases and J by 10 bases, with 16 bases between them. Per germline, CDR1 LNHDA and CDR2 SQIVND (reference sequence). The CDR3 totals 14 residues. CDR3 sequence (DNA): TGTGCCAGTAGTATTCGACCCCCACAGGAGGAGCAGTTCTTC. Its protein is CASSIRPPQEEQFF.

Only one count was recorded for this clone. The CDR3 nucleotides read TGCGCCAGCAGCCAAGTCGCGGGGCTAAGCAATCAGCCCCAGCATTTT. Its translation is CASSQVAGLSNQPQHF. This sequence joins TRBV4-3 and TRBJ1-5; tentatively, D is TRBD1 (5 bases). Looked up from germline, CDR1 is LGHNA and CDR2 is YSLEER. Trimming shortened V by 1 base and J by 1 base, and 11 bases separated the two germline ends. The CDR3 loop spans 16 amino acids.

The CDR3 DNA reads TGTGCCAGCAGTTTAGCGGGAGGGAGCACAGATACGCAGTATTTT. Protein: CASSLAGGSTDTQYF. The chain carries TRBV27 and TRBJ2-3; 9 bases agree with TRBD2. The CDR3 loop spans 15 amino acids. The V segment lost 2 bases and the J segment 0 bases; nucleotides outside the gene matches: 0. CDR1 is MNHEY and CDR2 is SMNVEV in the germline V gene (reference sequence).